This TCR beta chain was obtained from a study of OX40 agonist ivuxolimab in advanced cancers. The overall study: Partial responses occurred in Three dose-escalation patients, one with hepatocellular carcinoma and two with cutaneous melanoma. Study-level points and caveats: Certain nonresponders likewise exhibited a low normalized T-cell clonal expansion.

The repertoire was sequenced with immunoSEQ multiplex PCR; TCRdb's copy has only in-frame clones and lacks some. This table holds around 55,000 clones, over 60% found once. There are 13 residues in the CDR3. The germline V gene has CDR1 MNHNY and CDR2 SVGAGI (reference sequence). V was trimmed by 6 bases and J by 4 bases, leaving 12 bases between them. Details on this clone: What it recognizes is unknown.

The clonotype originates from an adult with an advanced solid tumor such as melanoma, head and neck, liver or kidney cancer. The chain has TRBV6-6 and TRBJ1-2, with D possibly being TRBD1 (6 bases). The starting material was CD4+ or CD8+ T cells sorted from blood, obtained in a trial of the OX40 agonist ivuxolimab. Here the CDR3 reads CASSQTGFYGYTF. The CDR3 DNA reads TGTGCCAGCAGCCAGACAGGCTTCTATGGCTACACCTTC.